The clone carrying this T cell receptor beta chain is medium-sized in the sample. The antigen remains undetermined. This specimen comes from a study of early stage breast cancer tumors. Study-level background: Samples were sequenced at 9 to 10-fold average coverage.

Study observations and caveats: Tumors had approximately 2.5-fold higher T cell density than normal breast. Bulk DNA sequencing of unsorted cells missed chain pairing and markers.

Each sample had two DNA replicates, around 0.45 ug blood or roughly 1.4 ug tissue. Clones were sequenced by immunoSEQ multiplex PCR, and TCRdb holds only the in-frame ones, with some missing. Altogether about 50,000 clones are present, more than 70% being singletons, with the ten largest covering just under 3.5%. The sequencing input was blood. This TCR was recovered from a middle-aged person with breast cancer.

The CDR3 spells CASSGDFETGELFF. The DNA of the CDR3 is TGTGCCAGCAGTGGAGACTTTGAGACCGGGGAGCTGTTTTTT. The chain links TRBV6-1 to TRBJ2-2; no reliable D call. V lost 4 bases, J lost 5 bases, and 11 bases lay in between. Germline V gene sequence: CDR1 MNHNS, CDR2 SASEGT. The CDR3 has 14 residues.